The text below deals with one T cell receptor beta chain. The CDR3 has 14 residues. Germline V lookup: CDR1 SGHRS, CDR2 YFSETQ. V lost 4 bases and J lost 6, with 16 bases in between. PCR amplification relied on 60 Vbeta primers (plus 13 Jbeta primers). Clones were sequenced by immunoSEQ multiplex PCR, and TCRdb holds only the in-frame ones, with some missing. The sample lists 200,000 or so clones; roughly 70% were seen once. These data come from a study of cytomegalovirus exposure and HLA in healthy donors. The sequence derives from a man aged 40-50 years in good health and CMV-seropositive. V usage is TRBV5-1 and J usage is TRBJ1-1, with D possibly TRBD1 on 6 matching bases. Sequenced material: PBMCs. As DNA, the CDR3 is TGCGCCAGCAGCCTAGAAGGGGGGAGGGCTGAAGCTTTCTTT. Translated: CASSLEGGRAEAFF.